This is a list of T cell receptor beta chains from one sample in a study of cytomegalovirus exposure and HLA in healthy donors. Produced via immunoSEQ multiplex PCR; TCRdb's table is partial and in-frame only. Of some 110,000 clones in the sample, under 85% were seen once. Sequencing was performed on PBMCs. These TCRs come from a middle-aged woman in good health and CMV-seropositive. CDR3s include the opening cysteine and the closing phenylalanine or tryptophan. A D gene is named only where the DNA matches it firmly. The size of a clone is reported for some rows only, either as once, few or many, or as a class for expanded clones.

TRBV7-8	16	few	TRBD2	TRBJ2-5	TGTGCCAGCAGCTACCGGACTAGCGGGATCGGGAAGACCCAGTACTTC	CASSYRTSGIGKTQYF
TRBV27	14	-	-	TRBJ1-1	TGTGCCAGCAGACCTAGCGGGGGGTACACTGAAGCTTTCTTT	CASRPSGGYTEAFF
TRBV5-1	14	-	-	TRBJ2-5	TGCGCCAGCACCTTGGAGAGATTTGAAGAGACCCAGTACTTC	CASTLERFEETQYF
TRBV5-1	15	-	-	TRBJ1-1	TGCGCCAGCAGCTTGGCACAGGGAAGTCCCGCTGAAGCTTTCTTT	CASSLAQGSPAEAFF
TRBV4-3	18	-	-	TRBJ2-1	TGCGCCAGCAGCCAAAAAGGAGTAGCGCCGAGCTCCTACAATGAGCAGTTCTTC	CASSQKGVAPSSYNEQFF
TRBV4-3	13	-	-	TRBJ1-5	TGCGCCAGCAGCCAAGACCCGAATCAGCCCCAGCATTTT	CASSQDPNQPQHF
TRBV28	19	once	TRBD1	TRBJ1-5	TGTGCCAGCAGTTTATTATTGTTGGCAGGGGGGAACGGGGATCAGCCCCAGCATTTT	CASSLLLLAGGNGDQPQHF
TRBV19	13	-	-	TRBJ1-5	TGTGCCAGTTGTCGGGGTGGCAATCAGCCCCAGCATTTT	CASCRGGNQPQHF
TRBV7-2	12	-	-	TRBJ2-2	TGTGCCAGCAGCTCTTACACCGGGGAGCTGTTTTTT	CASSSYTGELFF
TRBV7-9	14	-	-	TRBJ1-2	TGTGCCAGCAGACCTCCCCCACCCGGGGATGGCTACACCTTC	CASRPPPPGDGYTF
TRBV9	16	-	-	TRBJ2-1	TGTGCCAGCAGCCCGGGGGCGGGGGTTACCTACAATGAGCAGTTCTTC	CASSPGAGVTYNEQFF
TRBV28	12	-	-	TRBJ1-6	TGTGCCAGCAGTACGGGGGGGGCACCCCTCCACTTT	CASSTGGAPLHF
TRBV5-1	15	-	TRBD1	TRBJ1-1	TGCGCCAGCAGCTCCTCGGGACAGGGGAGCACTGAAGCTTTCTTT	CASSSSGQGSTEAFF
TRBV12-5	17	-	-	TRBJ2-7	TGTGCTAGTGGTTTGGCGACTACTAGCACCGTGACAAACGAGCAGTACTTC	CASGLATTSTVTNEQYF
TRBV5-4	14	-	-	TRBJ2-2	TGTGCCAGCAGCTTGGAGGGGTGGTCCGGGGAGCTGTTTTTT	CASSLEGWSGELFF
TRBV6-5	14	-	-	TRBJ1-5	TGTGCCAGCAGTTACGGGACACGAGGGTGGGCCCAGCATTTT	CASSYGTRGWAQHF
TRBV7-9	15	-	-	TRBJ2-3	TGTGCCAGCAGCCCAGGGGACCTTAGCACAGATACGCAGTATTTT	CASSPGDLSTDTQYF
TRBV5-6	16	once	TRBD1	TRBJ1-4	TGTGCCAGCAGCTTATCAGGGACAGGGCTCACTGAAAAACTGTTTTTT	CASSLSGTGLTEKLFF
TRBV27	16	-	-	TRBJ2-5	TGTGCCAGCAGTTTACGGGCAATGGCGGCGGGCGAGACCCAGTACTTC	CASSLRAMAAGETQYF
TRBV20-1	11	-	-	TRBJ2-7	TGCAGTGCTAGTGACAGTAGCGAGCAGTACTTC	CSASDSSEQYF
TRBV29-1	14	-	TRBD1	TRBJ1-2	TGCAGCGTTGAATCAGGGGGCGGAAACTATGGCTACACCTTC	CSVESGGGNYGYTF
TRBV10-2	16	-	-	TRBJ1-2	TGCGCCAGCAGTGAGTTAGGCCGGGGAGCCCTTTATGGCTACACCTTC	CASSELGRGALYGYTF
TRBV19	12	few	-	TRBJ1-2	TGTGCCAGTAGTCCCGGGGCGGGGAGCCACACCTTC	CASSPGAGSHTF
TRBV6-1	16	-	TRBD1	TRBJ1-5	TGTGCCAGCAGTGAACCTTTCAGGGGGAGGAATCAGCCCCAGCATTTT	CASSEPFRGRNQPQHF
TRBV28	15	-	-	TRBJ1-5	TGTGCCAGCAGTTTAGCGGGACGTCTCAATCAGCCCCAGCATTTT	CASSLAGRLNQPQHF
TRBV10-1	13	once	-	TRBJ1-4	TGCGCCAGCAGCGAGACTCATAGTGAAAAACTGTTTTTT	CASSETHSEKLFF
TRBV28	15	-	-	TRBJ2-4	TGTGCCAGCAGGGACCGAGGGAACACCAAAAACATTCAGTACTTC	CASRDRGNTKNIQYF
TRBV21-1	15	-	-	TRBJ1-2	TGTGCCAGCAGCAAAGGCCTAGACAGGGGGAAGGGCTACACCTTC	CASSKGLDRGKGYTF
TRBV5-4	16	-	TRBD2	TRBJ2-4	TGTGCCAGCAGCGTAGCGGGAGGGCCTGGGCGGAACATTCAGTACTTC	CASSVAGGPGRNIQYF
TRBV11-2	14	once	TRBD2	TRBJ2-7	TGTGCCAGCAGCTTAGGCCTAGCGGGCTACGAGCAGTACTTC	CASSLGLAGYEQYF
TRBV2	15	few	-	TRBJ2-7	TGTGCCAGCACACTCCGGTGGGGCAGGCAGTACGAGCAGTACTTC	CASTLRWGRQYEQYF
TRBV7-3	12	-	-	TRBJ2-2	TGTGCCAGCAGCTCCCCGGGGGGGGAGCTGTTTTTT	CASSSPGGELFF
TRBV15	15	-	-	TRBJ2-4	TGTGCCACCCGAATCGGACTCCTAGCCAAAAACATTCAGTACTTC	CATRIGLLAKNIQYF
TRBV5-1	15	-	TRBD2	TRBJ2-2	TGCGCCAGCAGCTTGGAAGGGACTAGTAACGGGGAGCTGTTTTTT	CASSLEGTSNGELFF
TRBV4-3	16	-	-	TRBJ1-4	TGCGCCAGCAGCCAAGTTAGCCGGGGAACAAATGAAAAACTGTTTTTT	CASSQVSRGTNEKLFF
TRBV7-3	15	few	-	TRBJ2-1	TGTGCCAGCAGCTTACAGGGAAGCTCCTACAATGAGCAGTTCTTC	CASSLQGSSYNEQFF
TRBV7-9	15	-	-	TRBJ1-2	TGTGCCAGCAGCTTATCTGACGGTCGGAGGAATGGCTACACCTTC	CASSLSDGRRNGYTF
TRBV6-1	14	-	TRBD1	TRBJ1-2	TGTGCCAGCAGCTGGGGACAGGGGGCGGGCGGCTACACCTTC	CASSWGQGAGGYTF
TRBV4-3	19	-	-	TRBJ1-2	TGCGCCAGCAGCCAAGATCGGGCGGGGATCCCAGGCTCTTCGTGGGGCTACACCTTC	CASSQDRAGIPGSSWGYTF
TRBV28	13	-	-	TRBJ1-2	TGTGCCAGCAGTACCCCTCGATTGGGCGGCTACACCTTC	CASSTPRLGGYTF
TRBV4-1	15	-	-	TRBJ2-5	TGCGCCAGCAGCCAAGGAGGTCGCAGGGGAGAGACCCAGTACTTC	CASSQGGRRGETQYF
TRBV4-2	18	few	-	TRBJ2-2	TGTGCCAGCAGCCAAGATCGGCAGGGGCTGGTGAGCACCGGGGAGCTGTTTTTT	CASSQDRQGLVSTGELFF